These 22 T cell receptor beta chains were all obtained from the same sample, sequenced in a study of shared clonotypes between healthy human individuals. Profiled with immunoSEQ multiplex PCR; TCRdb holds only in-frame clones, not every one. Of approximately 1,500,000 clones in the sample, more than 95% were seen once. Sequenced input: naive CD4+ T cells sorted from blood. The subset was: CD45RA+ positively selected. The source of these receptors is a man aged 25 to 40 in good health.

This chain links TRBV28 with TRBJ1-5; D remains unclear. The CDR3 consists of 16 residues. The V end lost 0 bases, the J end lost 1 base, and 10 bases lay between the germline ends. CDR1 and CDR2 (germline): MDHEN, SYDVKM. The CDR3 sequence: CASSLWTGGSNQPQHF. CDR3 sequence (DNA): TGTGCCAGCAGTTTATGGACCGGCGGGAGCAATCAGCCCCAGCATTTT.

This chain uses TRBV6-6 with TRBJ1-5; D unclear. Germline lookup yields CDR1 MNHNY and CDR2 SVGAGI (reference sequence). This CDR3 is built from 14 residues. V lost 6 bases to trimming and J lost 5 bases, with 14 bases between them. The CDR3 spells CASSNGQAHQPQHF. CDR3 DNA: TGTGCCAGCAGCAACGGGCAGGCTCATCAGCCCCAGCATTTT.

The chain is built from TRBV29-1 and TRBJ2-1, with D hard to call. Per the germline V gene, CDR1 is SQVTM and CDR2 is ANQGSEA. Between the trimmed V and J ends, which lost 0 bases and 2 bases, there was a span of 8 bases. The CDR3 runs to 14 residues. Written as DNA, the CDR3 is TGCAGCGTTGAAGACCAGAGCGCCTACAATGAGCAGTTCTTC. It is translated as CSVEDQSAYNEQFF.

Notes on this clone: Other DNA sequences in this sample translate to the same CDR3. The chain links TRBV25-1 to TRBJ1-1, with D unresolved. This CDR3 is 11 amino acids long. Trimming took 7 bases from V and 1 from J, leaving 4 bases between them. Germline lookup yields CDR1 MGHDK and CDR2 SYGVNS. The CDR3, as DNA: TGTGCCAGCATACGGAACACTGAAGCTTTCTTT. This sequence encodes CASIRNTEAFF.

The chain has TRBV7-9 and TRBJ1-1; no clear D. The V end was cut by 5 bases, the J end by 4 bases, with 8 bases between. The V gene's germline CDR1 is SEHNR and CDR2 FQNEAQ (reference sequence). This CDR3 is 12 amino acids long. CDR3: CASSELGTEAFF. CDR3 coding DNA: TGTGCCAGCAGCGAGCTCGGCACTGAAGCTTTCTTT.

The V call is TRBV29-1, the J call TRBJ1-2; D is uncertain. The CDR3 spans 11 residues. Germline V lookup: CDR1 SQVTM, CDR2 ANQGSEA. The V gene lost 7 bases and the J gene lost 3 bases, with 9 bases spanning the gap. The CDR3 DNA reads TGCAGCGCCCTGGGCGACTATGGCTACACCTTC. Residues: CSALGDYGYTF.

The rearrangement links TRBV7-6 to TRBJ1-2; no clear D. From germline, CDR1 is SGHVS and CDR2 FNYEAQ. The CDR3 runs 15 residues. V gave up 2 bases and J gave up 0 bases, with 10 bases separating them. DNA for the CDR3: TGTGCCAGCAGCTTAAGGCCAGGTTCTAACTATGGCTACACCTTC. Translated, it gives CASSLRPGSNYGYTF.

The CDR3 is CASSRTVHNEQFF. CDR3 coding DNA: TGTGCCAGCAGCCGGACAGTCCACAATGAGCAGTTCTTC. V and J are TRBV11-3 and TRBJ2-1, with D maybe TRBD1 (6 bases). The CDR3 consists of 13 residues. In germline, CDR1 is SGHNT, CDR2 YENEEA. The V end was cut by 5 bases, the J end by 5 bases, with 10 bases between.

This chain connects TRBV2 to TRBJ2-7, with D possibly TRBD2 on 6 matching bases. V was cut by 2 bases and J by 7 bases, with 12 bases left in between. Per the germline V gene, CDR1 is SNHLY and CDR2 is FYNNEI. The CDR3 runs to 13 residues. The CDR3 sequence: CASSENGSPEQYF. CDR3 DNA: TGTGCCAGCAGTGAAAACGGGAGTCCGGAGCAGTACTTC.

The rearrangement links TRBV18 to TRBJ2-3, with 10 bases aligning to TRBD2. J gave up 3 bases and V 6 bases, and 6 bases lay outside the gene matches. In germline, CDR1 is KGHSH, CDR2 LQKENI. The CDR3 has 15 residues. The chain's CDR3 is CASSGGLAETDTQYF. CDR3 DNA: TGTGCCAGCTCCGGCGGACTAGCGGAAACAGATACGCAGTATTTT.

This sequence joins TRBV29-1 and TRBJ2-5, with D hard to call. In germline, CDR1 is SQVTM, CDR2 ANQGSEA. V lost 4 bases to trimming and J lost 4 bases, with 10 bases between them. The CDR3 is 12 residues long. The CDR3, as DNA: TGCAGCGTTGGGTGGGCAGGAGAGACCCAGTACTTC. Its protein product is CSVGWAGETQYF.

The CDR3 region is CASSIYGGRDQETQYF. The CDR3 DNA reads as TGTGCCAGTAGTATATACGGCGGGAGGGATCAAGAGACCCAGTACTTC. The rearrangement links TRBV19 to TRBJ2-5, with 9 nucleotides matching TRBD2. The V segment lost 2 bases and the J segment 2 bases; nucleotides outside the gene matches: 6. Germline-derived CDR1 and CDR2 are LNHDA and SQIVND (reference sequence). This CDR3 spans 16 amino acids.

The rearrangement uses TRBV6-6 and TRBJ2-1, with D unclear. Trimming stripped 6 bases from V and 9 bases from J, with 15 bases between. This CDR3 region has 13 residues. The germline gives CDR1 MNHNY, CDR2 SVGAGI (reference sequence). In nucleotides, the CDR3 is TGTGCCAGCAGACCAGTCTCTCCCGGTGAGCAGTTCTTC. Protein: CASRPVSPGEQFF.

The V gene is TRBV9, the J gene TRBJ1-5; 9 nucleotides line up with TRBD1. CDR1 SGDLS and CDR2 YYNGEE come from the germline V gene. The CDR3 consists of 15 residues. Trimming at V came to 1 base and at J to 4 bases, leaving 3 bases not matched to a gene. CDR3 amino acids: CASSVTGGINQPQHF. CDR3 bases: TGTGCCAGCAGCGTAACAGGGGGCATAAATCAGCCCCAGCATTTT.

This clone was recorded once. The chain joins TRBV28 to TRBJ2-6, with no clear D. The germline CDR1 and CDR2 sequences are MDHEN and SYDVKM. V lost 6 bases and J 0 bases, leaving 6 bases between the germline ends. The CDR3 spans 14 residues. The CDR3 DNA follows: TGTGCCAGCAGCCAACTCTCTGGGGCCAACGTCCTGACTTTC. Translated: CASSQLSGANVLTF.

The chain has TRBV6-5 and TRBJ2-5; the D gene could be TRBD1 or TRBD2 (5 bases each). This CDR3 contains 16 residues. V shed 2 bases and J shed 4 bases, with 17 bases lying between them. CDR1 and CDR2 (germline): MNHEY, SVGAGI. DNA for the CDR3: TGTGCCAGCAGTTACCGTAGCGTTCTAAGGGGAGAGACCCAGTACTTC. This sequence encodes CASSYRSVLRGETQYF.

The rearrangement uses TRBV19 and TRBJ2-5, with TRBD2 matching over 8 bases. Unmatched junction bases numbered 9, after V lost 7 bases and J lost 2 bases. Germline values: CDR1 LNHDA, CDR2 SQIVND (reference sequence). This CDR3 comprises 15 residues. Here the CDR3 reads CASNGGATAQETQYF. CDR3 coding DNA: TGTGCCAGTAACGGGGGGGCGACCGCTCAAGAGACCCAGTACTTC.

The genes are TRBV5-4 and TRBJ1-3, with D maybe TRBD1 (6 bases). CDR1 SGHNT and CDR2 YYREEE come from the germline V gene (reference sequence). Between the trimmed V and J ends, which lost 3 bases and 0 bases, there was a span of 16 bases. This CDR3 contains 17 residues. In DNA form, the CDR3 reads TGTGCCAGCAGCTCCGGGGGCTGGGGGTCCTCTGGAAACACCATATATTTT. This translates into CASSSGGWGSSGNTIYF.

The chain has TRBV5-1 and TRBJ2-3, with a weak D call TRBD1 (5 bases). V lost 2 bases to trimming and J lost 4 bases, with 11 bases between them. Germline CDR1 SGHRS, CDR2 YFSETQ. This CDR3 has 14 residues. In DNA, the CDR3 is TGCGCCAGCAGCTTAATCCAAGGGGCAGATACGCAGTATTTT. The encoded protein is CASSLIQGADTQYF.

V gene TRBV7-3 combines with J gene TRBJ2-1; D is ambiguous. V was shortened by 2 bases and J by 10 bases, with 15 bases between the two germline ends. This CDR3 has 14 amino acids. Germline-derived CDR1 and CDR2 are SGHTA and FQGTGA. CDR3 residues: CASSLGYQVGEQFF. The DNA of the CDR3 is TGTGCCAGCAGCTTAGGATATCAGGTCGGCGAGCAGTTCTTC.

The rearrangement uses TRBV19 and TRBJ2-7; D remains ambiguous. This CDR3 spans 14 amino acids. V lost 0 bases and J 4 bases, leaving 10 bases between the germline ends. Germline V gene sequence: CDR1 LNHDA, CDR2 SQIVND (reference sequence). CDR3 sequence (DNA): TGTGCCAGTAGTATAGAAGGGCCGAGTTACGAGCAGTACTTC. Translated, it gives CASSIEGPSYEQYF. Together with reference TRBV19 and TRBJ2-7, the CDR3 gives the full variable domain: DGGITQSPKYLFRKEGQNVTLSCEQNLNHDAMYWYRQDPGQGLRLIYYSQIVNDFQKGDIAEGYSVSREKKESFPLTVTSAQKNPTAFYLCASSIEGPSYEQYFGPGTRLTVT.

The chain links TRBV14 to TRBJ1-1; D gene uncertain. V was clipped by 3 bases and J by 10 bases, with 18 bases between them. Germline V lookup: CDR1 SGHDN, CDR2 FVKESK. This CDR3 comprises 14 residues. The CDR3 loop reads CASSHAAKPASAFF. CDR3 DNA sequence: TGTGCCAGCAGCCACGCGGCCAAGCCCGCTTCAGCTTTCTTT. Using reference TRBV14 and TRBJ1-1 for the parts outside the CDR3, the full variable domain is EAGVTQFPSHSVIEKGQTVTLRCDPISGHDNLYWYRRVMGKEIKFLLHFVKESKQDESGMPNNRFLAERTGGTYSTLKVQPAELEDSGVYFCASSHAAKPASAFFGQGTRLTVV.